The next 10 T cell receptor beta chains were all read from a single sample in a study of prognosis after radiotherapy for stage I lung cancer. Two-round multiplex PCR, the amplification method, yielded TCR beta CDR3 from genomic DNA. Primers (each specific to one TRBV or TRBJ gene) were used in first-round PCR. TCRdb used MiXCR to reprocess the multiplex PCR reads, holding one entry per CDR3 protein. The sample has 30,000 to 35,000 distinct CDR3 sequences; around 32% are singletons. The sample in question was PBMCs, obtained before or after stereotactic body radiation therapy (not recorded which). The receptor source for this set is a donor over 45 with non-small cell lung cancer.

This clonotype showed up just once. V gene TRBV27 combines with J gene TRBJ1-6; D unclear. Germline V gene lookup returns CDR1 MNHEY and CDR2 SMNVEV (reference sequence). The CDR3 loop spans 15 amino acids. Trimming left V 8 bases short and J 0 bases short, with 11 bases between. The CDR3 loop is CASSAISSYNSPLHF. In DNA, the CDR3 is TGTGCCAGCTCGGCGATTAGCTCCTATAATTCACCCCTCCACTTT.

This clonotype came up many times. The chain uses TRBV20-1 and TRBJ1-3; tentatively, D is TRBD1 (5 bases). The germline V gene has CDR1 DFQATT and CDR2 SNEGSKA (reference sequence). This CDR3 is built from 13 residues. CDR3 loop: CASRGGSGNTIYF. The CDR3 bases are TGCGCCTCTCGGGGGGGCTCTGGAAACACCATATATTTT.

This clonotype showed up many times. The chain joins TRBV6-9 to TRBJ2-7, with TRBD1 as a possible D gene (6 bases). The V gene's germline CDR1 is MNHGY and CDR2 SVAAGI. The CDR3 runs 16 residues. Trimming took off 3 bases at V and 2 bases at J, with 17 bases between the two ends. CDR3 DNA sequence: TGTGCCAGCAGTTACAACCTCGGACAGCCTGCCTACGAGCAGTACTTC. It translates to CASSYNLGQPAYEQYF.

This clonotype was counted ten times or more. The V gene is TRBV6-1, the J gene TRBJ2-6; the D gene is possibly TRBD1 (6 bases). Deletions cut 2 bases from V and 2 bases from J, with 13 bases between. The CDR3 is 17 residues long. Germline loops: CDR1 MNHNS, CDR2 SASEGT. This chain's CDR3 is CASSESRQVTGANVLTF. CDR3 DNA: TGTGCCAGCAGTGAATCCAGACAGGTTACTGGGGCCAACGTCCTGACTTTC.

V gene TRBV19 combines with J gene TRBJ1-2; D may be TRBD1 (5 bases). Trimming removed 2 bases at V and 3 bases at J, with 13 bases between. This CDR3 has 15 residues. Germline CDR1 and CDR2: LNHDA and SQIVND (reference sequence). The CDR3 region has the DNA TGTGCCAGTAGTATATTTCTTGGAGGGGACTATGGCTACACCTTC. This encodes CASSIFLGGDYGYTF.

A word on this clonotype: One junction end does not reproduce the germline sequence, and a read error may be involved. The chain recombines TRBV28 with TRBJ1-6; no reliable D call. The CDR3 contains 15 residues. Germline V gene lookup returns CDR1 MDHEN and CDR2 SYDVKM. The CDR3 region is CASSSGNGYNSPIHF. CDR3 nucleotides: TGTGCCAGCAGTTCGGGAAACGGCTATAATTCACCCATCCACTTT.

This clonotype has a count of ten or more. The gene calls are TRBV7-8 and TRBJ2-1; 12 nucleotides line up with TRBD2. The germline CDR1 and CDR2 sequences are SGHVS and FQNEAQ. The CDR3 is made up of 15 amino acids. Trimming removed 1 base from V and 7 bases from J; junction bases left unmatched: 2. CDR3 in amino acids: CASSLGLAGDNEQFF. CDR3 DNA: TGTGCCAGCAGCTTAGGACTAGCGGGAGATAATGAGCAGTTCTTC.

Worth noting for this clonotype: Being one base from a much bigger clone, this may be a read error. This rearrangement joins TRBV6-2 or TRBV6-3 to TRBJ2-3, with D possibly being TRBD1 (5 bases). Trimming shortened V by 7 bases and J by 2 bases, and 16 bases separated the two germline ends. This CDR3 spans 15 amino acids. CDR1 and CDR2 from the germline V gene are MNHEY and SVGEGT. CDR3 in DNA: TGTGCCAGCATTTTTTGGGGCCCTATCACAGATACGCAGTATTTT. Translating gives CASIFWGPITDTQYF.

This clonotype was counted once. The chain links TRBV6-1 to TRBJ1-1, with a tentative D call TRBD1 (5 bases). Germline lookup yields CDR1 MNHNS and CDR2 SASEGT. Trimming took off 3 bases at V and 2 bases at J, with 10 bases between the two ends. The CDR3 totals 14 residues. The CDR3 reads CASSEAGLNTEAFF. The CDR3 bases are TGTGCCAGCAGTGAGGCAGGGTTAAACACTGAAGCTTTCTTT.

This clonotype was detected ten times or more. The chain is built from TRBV20-1 and TRBJ2-5, with 10 bases lining up with TRBD1. V lost 6 bases to trimming and J lost 4 bases; unmatched junction nucleotides: 5. Germline CDR1 is DFQATT and CDR2 is SNEGSKA (reference sequence). The CDR3 runs 13 residues. This chain's CDR3 is CSATTGGVETQYF. The CDR3 bases are TGCAGTGCCACGACAGGGGGCGTAGAGACCCAGTACTTC.